Listed below are T cell receptor beta chains from one sample, sequenced in a study of OX40 agonist ivuxolimab in advanced cancers. Clones were read by immunoSEQ multiplex PCR, and TCRdb kept only the in-frame ones, dropping some. The sample shows under 45,000 clones, just under 85% of them seen only once. This material consisted of CD4+ or CD8+ T cells sorted from blood, taken in a trial of the OX40 agonist ivuxolimab. These receptors all come from an adult with an advanced solid tumor such as melanoma, head and neck, liver or kidney cancer. Both conserved end residues are part of each CDR3. Each record gives: J gene, clone size, D gene, V gene, CDR3 length, CDR3 protein, CDR3 DNA. The D gene is left open where the match is weak. Size is stated for part of the rows, as once, few or many counts, or as a class when the clone is expanded.

TRBJ1-5,-,-,TRBV5-8,16,CASSLAGYYSNQPQHF,TGTGCCAGCAGCTTGGCCGGGTATTATAGCAATCAGCCCCAGCATTTT
TRBJ1-1,once,-,TRBV25-1,15,CASSAASAAGTEAFF,TGTGCCAGCAGTGCAGCATCAGCCGCTGGCACTGAAGCTTTCTTT
TRBJ1-6,-,-,TRBV11-2,15,CASSLAEGMGSPLHF,TGTGCCAGCAGCTTAGCGGAGGGAATGGGTTCACCCCTCCACTTT
TRBJ2-5,few,TRBD2,TRBV2,13,CASSSREGETQYF,TGTGCCAGCAGCTCGAGGGAGGGGGAGACCCAGTACTTC
TRBJ2-2,-,TRBD2,TRBV4-1,18,CASSQGGRTSSNTGELFF,TGCGCCAGCAGCCAAGGTGGACGGACTAGTTCGAACACCGGGGAGCTGTTTTTT
TRBJ2-1,once,-,TRBV5-6,17,CASSLENSGGVWGEQFF,TGTGCCAGCAGCTTGGAGAATAGCGGAGGGGTCTGGGGCGAGCAGTTCTTC
TRBJ2-4,-,TRBD1,TRBV6-5,15,CASSSGQGGENIQYF,TGTGCCAGCAGTTCGGGACAGGGGGGGGAAAACATTCAGTACTTC
TRBJ2-7,-,-,TRBV4-1,13,CASSQRTRYEQYF,TGCGCCAGCAGCCAAAGGACTCGCTACGAGCAGTACTTC
TRBJ2-7,-,-,TRBV28,17,CASSPPSGGPLSYEQYF,TGTGCCAGCAGTCCCCCCTCAGGAGGGCCCCTATCCTACGAGCAGTACTTC
TRBJ1-1,-,-,TRBV29-1,13,CSATRERDTEAFF,TGCAGCGCAACGCGGGAACGGGACACTGAAGCTTTCTTT
TRBJ2-7,few,TRBD1,TRBV7-2,15,CASSSGTGISYEQYF,TGTGCCAGCAGCTCCGGGACAGGTATCAGCTACGAGCAGTACTTC
TRBJ2-3,-,-,TRBV10-2,17,CASSEKGMRTSTDTQYF,TGCGCCAGCAGTGAGAAAGGGATGAGGACCAGCACAGATACGCAGTATTTT